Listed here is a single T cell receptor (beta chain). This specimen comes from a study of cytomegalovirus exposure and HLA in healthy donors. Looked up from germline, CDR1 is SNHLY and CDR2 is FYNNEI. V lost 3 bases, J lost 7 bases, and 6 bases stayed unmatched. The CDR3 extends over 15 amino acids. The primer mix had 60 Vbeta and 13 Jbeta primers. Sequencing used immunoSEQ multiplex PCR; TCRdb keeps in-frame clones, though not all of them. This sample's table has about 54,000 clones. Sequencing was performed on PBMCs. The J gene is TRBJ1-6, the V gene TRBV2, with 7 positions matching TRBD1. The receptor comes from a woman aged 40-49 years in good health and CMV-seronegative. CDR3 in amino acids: CASSDLGTANSPLHF. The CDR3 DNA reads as TGTGCCAGCAGTGACTTGGGGACAGCAAATTCACCCCTCCACTTT.